This entry concerns a single TCR beta chain. As yet, its antigen is unknown. This sample was taken from a study of T cells in Graves' hyperthyroidism and ophthalmopathy. Study conclusions and caveats: Model-based prediction identified ophthalmopathy a median about 6 months prior to its onset. Also found in blood were most expanded thyroid clonotypes above 0.001. Through a model of 13 V-J features, ophthalmopathy was separated from stable hyperthyroidism.

The source of the PBMCs was 8.5 to 10 ml of fresh peripheral blood. The V end was cut by 2 bases, the J end by 5 bases, with 12 bases between. CDR3 length: 14 amino acids. Germline V gives CDR1 MNHEY, CDR2 SMNVEV (reference sequence). Authors of the study amplified TCR beta CDR3 regions from RNA transcripts. Primed by the HTBI set, a first-round RT-PCR was run on the TCR CDR3. Via MiXCR, TCRdb re-called the multiplex PCR reads, giving one row per CDR3 protein. Of about 350,000 distinct CDR3 sequences in the sample, 13% to 15% were seen once. This receptor was obtained from a woman aged 60-75 years with Graves' ophthalmopathy. The chain couples TRBV27 to TRBJ2-5, with a tentative D call TRBD1 (5 bases). The sequencing sample was made of blood. CDR3 protein: CASSLGSGMETQYF. CDR3 nucleotides: TGTGCCAGCAGTTTAGGTTCAGGGATGGAGACCCAGTACTTC.